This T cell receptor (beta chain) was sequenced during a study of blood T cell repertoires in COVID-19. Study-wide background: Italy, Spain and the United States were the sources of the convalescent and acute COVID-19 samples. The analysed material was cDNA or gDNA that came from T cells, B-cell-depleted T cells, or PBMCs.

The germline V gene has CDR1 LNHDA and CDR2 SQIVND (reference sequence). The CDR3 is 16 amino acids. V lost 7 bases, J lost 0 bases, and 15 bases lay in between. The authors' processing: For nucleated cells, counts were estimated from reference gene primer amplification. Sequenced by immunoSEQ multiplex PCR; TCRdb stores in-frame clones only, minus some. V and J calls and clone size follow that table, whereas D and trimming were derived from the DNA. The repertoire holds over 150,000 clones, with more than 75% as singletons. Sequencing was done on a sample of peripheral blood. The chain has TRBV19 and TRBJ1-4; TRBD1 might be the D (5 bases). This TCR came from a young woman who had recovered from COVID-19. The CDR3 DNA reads TGTGCCAGTACCAGACAGCCGGCGCCAACTAATGAAAAACTGTTTTTT. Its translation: CASTRQPAPTNEKLFF.